This TCR beta chain was captured by sequencing in a study of T cell responses to AZD1222 COVID-19 vaccine. Comment on this clone: The target antigen is unknown.

Only in-frame clones appear in the TCRdb table, and some are missing; sequencing was by immunoSEQ multiplex PCR. Of around 78,000 clones in the sample, about nine tenths were seen once. Germline values: CDR1 GTSNPN, CDR2 SVGIG (reference sequence). The V segment lost 0 bases and the J segment 6 bases; nucleotides outside the gene matches: 2. There are 14 residues in the CDR3. Findings and limits, study-wide: Seropositive at baseline were only a handful of AZD1222 recipients. Spike regions recognized by vaccine-associated CD4 TCRs spanned the protein, led by 160-218 and 743-854.

V usage is TRBV30 and J usage is TRBJ1-5, with 10 bases identical to TRBD1. Source: peripheral blood, taken 28 days after the second AZD1222 dose. The TCR originated in an adult who received the AZD1222 COVID-19 vaccine. The CDR3 DNA sequence: TGTGCCTGGAGTGTGGGGACAGGGGCTCAGCCCCAGCATTTT. It yields the protein CAWSVGTGAQPQHF. The whole variable domain, remainder taken from reference TRBV30 and TRBJ1-5, is SQTIHQWPATLVQPVGSPLSLECTVEGTSNPNLYWYRQAAGRGLQLLFYSVGIGQISSEVPQNLSASRPQDRQFILSSKKLLLSDSGFYLCAWSVGTGAQPQHFGDGTRLSIL.